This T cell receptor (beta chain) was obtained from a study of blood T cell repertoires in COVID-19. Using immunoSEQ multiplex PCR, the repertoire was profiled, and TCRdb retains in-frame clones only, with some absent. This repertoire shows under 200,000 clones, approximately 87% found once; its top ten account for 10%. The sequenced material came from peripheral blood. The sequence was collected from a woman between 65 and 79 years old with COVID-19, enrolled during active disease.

CDR3 sequence: CASSPQGAGGNQPQHF. In DNA form, the CDR3 reads TGTGCCAGTAGTCCACAGGGGGCGGGTGGCAATCAGCCCCAGCATTTT. This chain links TRBV19 with TRBJ1-5; 9 bases agree with TRBD1. The V segment lost 5 bases and the J segment 2 bases; nucleotides outside the gene matches: 7. The germline CDR1 and CDR2 sequences are LNHDA and SQIVND (reference sequence). This CDR3 region has 16 residues.